This section outlines one TCR beta chain sequence together with its context. Antigen unknown. Produced via immunoSEQ multiplex PCR; TCRdb's table is partial and in-frame only. Counted here are roughly 140,000 clones, 85% to 95% occurring once; the ten biggest clones make up less than 9.5%. Investigators merged groups given second doses at roughly 4 or roughly 12 weeks. This specimen belongs to a study of T cell responses to AZD1222 COVID-19 vaccine. Findings and limits, study-wide: The study sampled repertoires only after the peak T cell response. Just five to seven AZD1222 recipients tested seropositive at baseline. White British ancestry dominated among donors, who included more females, and clonal diversity was possibly underestimated.

CDR1 is SNHLY and CDR2 is FYNNEI in the germline V gene. The V end lost 2 bases, the J end lost 12 bases, and 11 bases lay between the germline ends. This CDR3 has 12 amino acids. The sample in question was peripheral blood, obtained 28 days after the second AZD1222 dose. This TCR derives from an adult who received the AZD1222 COVID-19 vaccine. The chain links TRBV2 to TRBJ2-1; D call uncertain. The CDR3 region has the DNA TGTGCCAGCAGTGAACGGCCCCAAGGGCAGTTCTTC. Encoded protein: CASSERPQGQFF. The complete variable domain, with remaining parts taken from reference TRBV2 and TRBJ2-1, reads EPEVTQTPSHQVTQMGQEVILRCVPISNHLYFYWYRQILGQKVEFLVSFYNNEISEKSEIFDDQFSVERPDGSNFTLKIRSTKLEDSAMYFCASSERPQGQFFGPGTRLTVL.